This record looks at one TCR beta chain sequence and its context. One Seattle source followed patients from active infection through their disease course. This sample is part of a study of blood T cell repertoires in COVID-19. Clones were sequenced by immunoSEQ multiplex PCR, and TCRdb holds only the in-frame ones, with some missing. The sample has 250,000 to 400,000 clones, around 88% seen once. Germline V lookup: CDR1 LGHNA, CDR2 YNFKEQ. Losses at the gene ends were 1 base for V and 2 bases for J; bases not matched to a gene: 2. There are 16 residues in the CDR3. Material: peripheral blood. This chain links TRBV4-2 with TRBJ2-5; 12 nucleotides line up with TRBD1. This receptor was obtained from a woman aged 25 to 39 with COVID-19, enrolled during active disease. In DNA form, the CDR3 reads TGTGCCAGCAGCCAAGCGGGACAGGGGGCACAAGAGACCCAGTACTTC. Translating it yields CASSQAGQGAQETQYF.